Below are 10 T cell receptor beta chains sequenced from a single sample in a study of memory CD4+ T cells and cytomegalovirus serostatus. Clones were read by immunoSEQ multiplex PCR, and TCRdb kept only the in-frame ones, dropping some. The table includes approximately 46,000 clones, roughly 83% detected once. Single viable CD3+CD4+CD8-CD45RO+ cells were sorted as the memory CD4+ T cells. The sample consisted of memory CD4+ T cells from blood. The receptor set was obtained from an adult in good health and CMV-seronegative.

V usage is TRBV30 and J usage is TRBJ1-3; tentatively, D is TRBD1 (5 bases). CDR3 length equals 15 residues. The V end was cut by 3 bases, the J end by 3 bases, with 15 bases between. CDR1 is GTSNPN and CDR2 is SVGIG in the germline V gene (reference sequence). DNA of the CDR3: TGTGCCTGGAGAGCAGAGAGGGGTTATGGAAACACCATATATTTT. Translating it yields CAWRAERGYGNTIYF.

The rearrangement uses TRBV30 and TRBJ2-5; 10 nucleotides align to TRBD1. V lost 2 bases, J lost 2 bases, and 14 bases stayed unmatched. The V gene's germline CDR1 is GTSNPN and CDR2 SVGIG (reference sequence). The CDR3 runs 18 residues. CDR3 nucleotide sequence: TGTGCCTGGAGTAAGGACAGGGGGGCTAGCGGGCCTCAAGAGACCCAGTACTTC. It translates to CAWSKDRGASGPQETQYF.

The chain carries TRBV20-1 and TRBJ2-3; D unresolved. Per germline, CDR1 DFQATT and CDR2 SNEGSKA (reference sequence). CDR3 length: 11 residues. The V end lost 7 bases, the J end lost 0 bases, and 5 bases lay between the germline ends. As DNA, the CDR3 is TGCAGTGGCCTAAGCACAGATACGCAGTATTTT. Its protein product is CSGLSTDTQYF.

This chain's CDR3 is CASSSGTNTEAFF. The CDR3 DNA sequence: TGTGCCAGCAGCAGTGGAACTAACACTGAAGCTTTCTTT. The chain couples TRBV7-2 to TRBJ1-1; D gene ambiguous. CDR1 is SGHTA and CDR2 is FQGNSA in the germline V gene. The V gene lost 5 bases and the J gene lost 2 bases, with 9 bases spanning the gap. This CDR3 comprises 13 residues. The whole variable domain, filled in from reference TRBV7-2 and TRBJ1-1, reads GAGVSQSPSNKVTEKGKDVELRCDPISGHTALYWYRQSLGQGLEFLIYFQGNSAPDKSGLPSDRFSAERTGGSVSTLTIQRTQQEDSAVYLCASSSGTNTEAFFGQGTRLTVV.

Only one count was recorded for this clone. The CDR3 region is CASSRTDPNYGYTF. The CDR3 DNA reads as TGTGCCAGCAGCAGGACAGACCCTAACTATGGCTACACCTTC. The chain is built from TRBV2 and TRBJ1-2; a weak D match, TRBD1 (6 bases). V dropped 6 bases and J dropped 0 bases, with 11 bases sitting between them. Germline CDR1 is SNHLY and CDR2 is FYNNEI. CDR3 length: 14 residues. The full variable domain, completed using reference TRBV2 and TRBJ1-2, is EPEVTQTPSHQVTQMGQEVILRCVPISNHLYFYWYRQILGQKVEFLVSFYNNEISEKSEIFDDQFSVERPDGSNFTLKIRSTKLEDSAMYFCASSRTDPNYGYTFGSGTRLTVV.

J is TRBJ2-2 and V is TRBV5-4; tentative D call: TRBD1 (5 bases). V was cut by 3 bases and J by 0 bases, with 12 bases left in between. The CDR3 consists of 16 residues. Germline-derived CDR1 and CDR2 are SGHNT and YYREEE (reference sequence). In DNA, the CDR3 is TGTGCCAGCAGCTCCCGGGCAGGGCCGAACACCGGGGAGCTGTTTTTT. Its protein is CASSSRAGPNTGELFF.

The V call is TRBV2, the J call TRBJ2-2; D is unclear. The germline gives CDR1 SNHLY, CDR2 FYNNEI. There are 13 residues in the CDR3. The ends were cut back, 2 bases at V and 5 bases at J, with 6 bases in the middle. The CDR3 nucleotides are TGTGCCAGCAGTGAAAGGGCGACCGGGGAGCTGTTTTTT. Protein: CASSERATGELFF.

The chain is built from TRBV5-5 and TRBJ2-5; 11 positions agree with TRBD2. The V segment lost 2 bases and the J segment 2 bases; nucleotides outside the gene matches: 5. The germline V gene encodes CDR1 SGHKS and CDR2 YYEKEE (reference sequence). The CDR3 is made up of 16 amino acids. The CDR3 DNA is TGTGCCAGCAGCTTCTCGGGACTAGCGGAACAAGAGACCCAGTACTTC. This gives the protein CASSFSGLAEQETQYF.

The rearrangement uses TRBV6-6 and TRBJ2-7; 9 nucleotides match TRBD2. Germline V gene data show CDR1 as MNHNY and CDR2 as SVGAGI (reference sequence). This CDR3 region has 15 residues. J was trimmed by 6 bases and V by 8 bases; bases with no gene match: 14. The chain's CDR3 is CASQPSGTSTFEQYF. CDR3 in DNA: TGTGCCAGCCAACCCTCCGGGACTAGCACCTTCGAGCAGTACTTC.

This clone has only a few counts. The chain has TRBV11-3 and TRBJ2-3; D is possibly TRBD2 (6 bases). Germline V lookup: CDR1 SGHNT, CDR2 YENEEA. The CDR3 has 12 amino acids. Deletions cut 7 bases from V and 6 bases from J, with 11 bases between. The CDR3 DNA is TGTGCCAGCACGGCTAGCGCGGATACGCAGTATTTT. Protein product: CASTASADTQYF.